These T cell receptor beta chains were read from a single sample in a study of cytomegalovirus exposure and HLA in healthy donors. Method: immunoSEQ multiplex PCR; TCRdb's copy keeps in-frame clones and lacks some. This sample yields about 98,000 clones, of which around 67% are seen a single time; about 2.5% belongs to the top ten. The specimen sequenced was PBMCs. These receptors all stem from a man aged 50-59 years in good health and CMV-seronegative. Both conserved end residues are trimmed from each CDR3.

cdr3_length: 12; v_call: TRBV6-1; j_call: TRBJ1-5; cdr3_aa: ASSYRTGNQPQH
cdr3_length: 11; v_call: TRBV4-2; j_call: TRBJ2-7; cdr3_aa: ASSQETSGEQY
cdr3_length: 11; v_call: TRBV6-1; j_call: TRBJ2-5; cdr3_aa: ASNPQGRKTQY
cdr3_length: 13; v_call: TRBV18; j_call: TRBJ1-5; cdr3_aa: ASSGDRVGNQPQH
cdr3_length: 12; v_call: TRBV5-1; j_call: TRBJ2-7; cdr3_aa: ASSPPGGQDEQY
cdr3_length: 13; v_call: TRBV27; j_call: TRBJ2-7; cdr3_aa: ASSSIRDSSYEQY
cdr3_length: 15; v_call: TRBV5-1; j_call: TRBJ2-6; cdr3_aa: ASSQDGGSSGANVLT
cdr3_length: 13; v_call: TRBV6-1; j_call: TRBJ1-1; cdr3_aa: ASQDPGHQNTEAF
cdr3_length: 10; v_call: TRBV30; j_call: TRBJ1-3; cdr3_aa: AWGSSGNTIY
cdr3_length: 14; v_call: TRBV28; j_call: TRBJ2-2; cdr3_aa: ASSFPFGGGAGELF
cdr3_length: 15; v_call: TRBV7-8; j_call: TRBJ1-1; cdr3_aa: ASSLNIGQGFNTEAF
cdr3_length: 13; v_call: TRBV4-3; j_call: TRBJ1-6; cdr3_aa: ASSQDPRVNSPLH
cdr3_length: 12; v_call: TRBV11-2; j_call: TRBJ2-5; cdr3_aa: ASSLGPLGETQY
cdr3_length: 11; v_call: TRBV6-1; j_call: TRBJ2-7; cdr3_aa: ASRPTGSYEQY
cdr3_length: 13; v_call: TRBV18; j_call: TRBJ1-1; cdr3_aa: ASSPRGNGGTEAF
cdr3_length: 13; v_call: TRBV7-9; j_call: TRBJ1-6; cdr3_aa: ASSMAGTGDSPLH
cdr3_length: 11; v_call: TRBV10-2; j_call: TRBJ2-2; cdr3_aa: ATPGGGAGELF
cdr3_length: 13; v_call: TRBV19; j_call: TRBJ2-7; cdr3_aa: ASSEMDRASYEQY
cdr3_length: 13; v_call: TRBV9; j_call: TRBJ2-3; cdr3_aa: ASSVGRGMADTQY
cdr3_length: 13; v_call: TRBV4-1; j_call: TRBJ1-1; cdr3_aa: ASSQDHGGDTEAF
cdr3_length: 13; v_call: TRBV6-5; j_call: TRBJ1-5; cdr3_aa: ASSYSSKGVQPQH
cdr3_length: 13; v_call: TRBV2; j_call: TRBJ2-1; cdr3_aa: ASREAGGQGNEQF
cdr3_length: 11; v_call: TRBV11-2; j_call: TRBJ2-5; cdr3_aa: ASSLRLEREQY
cdr3_length: 15; v_call: TRBV4-1; j_call: TRBJ1-4; cdr3_aa: ASSQGRQGAVNEKLF
cdr3_length: 13; v_call: TRBV4-1; j_call: TRBJ2-7; cdr3_aa: ASSLGQETSYEQY
cdr3_length: 8; v_call: TRBV30; j_call: TRBJ2-7; cdr3_aa: TWSGGQVY
cdr3_length: 10; v_call: TRBV6-1; j_call: TRBJ1-6; cdr3_aa: ASLVGDSPLH
cdr3_length: 14; v_call: TRBV5-1; j_call: TRBJ2-3; cdr3_aa: ASNPIDRVGTDTQY
cdr3_length: 16; v_call: TRBV7-9; j_call: TRBJ1-4; cdr3_aa: ASSSSFTGTGVKEKLF
cdr3_length: 14; v_call: TRBV7-9; j_call: TRBJ2-1; cdr3_aa: ASSPPTGVSYNEQF
cdr3_length: 15; v_call: TRBV4-1; j_call: TRBJ2-2; cdr3_aa: ASSLGQGGSNTGELF
cdr3_length: 12; v_call: TRBV5-6; j_call: TRBJ1-2; cdr3_aa: ASSLTVLKEGYT
cdr3_length: 11; v_call: TRBV30; j_call: TRBJ1-6; cdr3_aa: AWTGQGNSPLH
cdr3_length: 15; v_call: TRBV7-9; j_call: TRBJ2-1; cdr3_aa: ASSPPAGYRSYNEQF
cdr3_length: 12; v_call: TRBV19; j_call: TRBJ2-6; cdr3_aa: ASRDNSGANVLT
cdr3_length: 12; v_call: TRBV18; j_call: TRBJ2-7; cdr3_aa: ASSPATGLGEQY
cdr3_length: 13; v_call: TRBV4-3; j_call: TRBJ1-6; cdr3_aa: ASSQGDLRNSPLH
cdr3_length: 15; v_call: TRBV11-2; j_call: TRBJ2-7; cdr3_aa: ASSLDGRGTYPGEQY
cdr3_length: 17; v_call: TRBV14; j_call: TRBJ2-7; cdr3_aa: ASSLHQSQSGIPPYEQY
cdr3_length: 11; v_call: TRBV14; j_call: TRBJ1-2; cdr3_aa: ASSLGRGGGYT
cdr3_length: 13; v_call: TRBV6-4; j_call: TRBJ2-7; cdr3_aa: ASSPGGQGIYEQY
cdr3_length: 13; v_call: TRBV9; j_call: TRBJ2-7; cdr3_aa: ASSVGAGSSYEQY
cdr3_length: 10; v_call: TRBV7-9; j_call: TRBJ1-2; cdr3_aa: ASSPDTYGYT
cdr3_length: 12; v_call: TRBV7-8; j_call: TRBJ2-7; cdr3_aa: ASSPRDRKYEQY